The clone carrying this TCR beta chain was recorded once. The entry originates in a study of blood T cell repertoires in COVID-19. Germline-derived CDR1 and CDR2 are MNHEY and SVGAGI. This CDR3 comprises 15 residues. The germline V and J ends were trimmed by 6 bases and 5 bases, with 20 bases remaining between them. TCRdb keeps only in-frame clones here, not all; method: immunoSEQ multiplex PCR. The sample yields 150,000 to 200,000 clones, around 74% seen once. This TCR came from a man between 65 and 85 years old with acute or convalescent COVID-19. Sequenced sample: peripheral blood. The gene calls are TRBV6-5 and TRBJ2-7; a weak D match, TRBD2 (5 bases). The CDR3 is CASSRRAGASHEQYF. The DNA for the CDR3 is TGTGCCAGCAGCCGGCGCGCGGGTGCGTCCCACGAGCAGTACTTC.